The 21 T cell receptor beta chains below all came from one sample that was sequenced in a study of early stage breast cancer tumors. Here immunoSEQ multiplex PCR was the method, and the copy in TCRdb shows in-frame clones only, minus some. The repertoire holds under 45,000 clones, 55% to 75% seen once, with more than 5.5% in the top ten. Sequencing was performed on blood. Receptors originate from a person between 50 and 60 years old with breast cancer.

This chain joins TRBV7-9 and TRBJ2-5; D gene ambiguous. Trimming shortened V by 8 bases and J by 1 base, and 11 bases separated the two germline ends. CDR1 is SEHNR, CDR2 FQNEAQ, per germline (reference sequence). The CDR3 spans 13 residues. In DNA form, the CDR3 reads TGTGCCAGCCGATTTGGCAGCCAAGAGACCCAGTACTTC. It encodes CASRFGSQETQYF.

The chain is built from TRBV19 and TRBJ2-5; 14 nucleotides match TRBD2. Germline assignment: CDR1 LNHDA and CDR2 SQIVND (reference sequence). The junction had 1 base not matched to a gene; V was cut back by 3 bases and J by 4 bases. The CDR3 is 15 residues long. The CDR3 region is CASSIGLAGGETQYF. The DNA of the CDR3 is TGTGCCAGTAGTATCGGACTAGCGGGGGGAGAGACCCAGTACTTC. Full variable domain (outside the CDR3, taken from reference TRBV19 and TRBJ2-5): DGGITQSPKYLFRKEGQNVTLSCEQNLNHDAMYWYRQDPGQGLRLIYYSQIVNDFQKGDIAEGYSVSREKKESFPLTVTSAQKNPTAFYLCASSIGLAGGETQYFGPGTRLLVL.

The rearrangement uses TRBV7-3 and TRBJ2-6; tentative D call: TRBD1 (7 bases). From germline, CDR1 is SGHTA and CDR2 FQGTGA. The CDR3 loop spans 22 amino acids. V lost 1 base and J lost 0, with 25 bases in between. The CDR3 DNA reads as TGTGCCAGCAGCTTAAAGGATGGGAGGAGACAGGGCCCCTACTCTGGGGCCAACGTCCTGACTTTC. Translated: CASSLKDGRRQGPYSGANVLTF.

This clone was seen only a few times. The chain carries TRBV5-1 and TRBJ2-3; weak D call: TRBD1 (6 bases). Deletions cut 2 bases from V and 5 bases from J, with 6 bases between. The CDR3 is 12 amino acids. The V gene's germline CDR1 is SGHRS and CDR2 YFSETQ. This CDR3 reads CASSLQGDTQYF. CDR3 coding DNA: TGCGCCAGCAGCTTACAGGGAGATACGCAGTATTTT.

This clone occurred once. V usage is TRBV5-8 and J usage is TRBJ1-5; 11 nucleotides match TRBD1. The junction had 6 bases not matched to a gene; V was cut back by 0 bases and J by 7 bases. The CDR3 contains 16 residues. Germline-derived CDR1 and CDR2 are SGHTS and YDEGEE. CDR3 loop: CASSLVLGTGGQPQHF. For the CDR3, the DNA is TGTGCCAGCAGCTTGGTTCTAGGGACAGGGGGGCAGCCCCAGCATTTT. The whole variable domain, remainder taken from reference TRBV5-8 and TRBJ1-5, is EAGVTQSPTHLIKTRGQQATLRCSPISGHTSVYWYQQALGLGLQFLLWYDEGEERNRGNFPPRFSGRQFPNYSSELNVNALELEDSALYLCASSLVLGTGGQPQHFGDGTRLSIL.

J is TRBJ1-6 and V is TRBV9; perhaps TRBD1 as D (5 bases). The CDR3 totals 15 residues. Deletions cut 3 bases from V and 5 bases from J, with 12 bases between. Germline lookup yields CDR1 SGDLS and CDR2 YYNGEE. CDR3 sequence: CASSGEGADNSPLHF. The DNA of the CDR3 is TGTGCCAGCAGCGGGGAAGGGGCAGATAATTCACCCCTCCACTTT.

The rearrangement joins TRBV13 to TRBJ2-5, with TRBD2 matching over 9 bases. CDR1 and CDR2 (germline): PRHDT, FYEKMQ (reference sequence). This CDR3 has 16 residues. The ends lost 0 bases at V and 7 bases at J; junction bases unmatched: 9. This chain's CDR3 is CASSLGRLAARRTQYF. DNA for the CDR3: TGTGCCAGCAGCTTAGGAAGACTAGCGGCGCGGCGGACCCAGTACTTC.

This CDR3 is CASRDQGTQPQHF. CDR3 nucleotides: TGTGCCAGCAGGGACCAGGGCACTCAGCCCCAGCATTTT. The genes are TRBV6-1 and TRBJ1-5, with a tentative D call TRBD1 (5 bases). Deletions cut 6 bases from V and 6 bases from J, with 12 bases between. The CDR3 consists of 13 residues. Germline-derived CDR1 and CDR2 are MNHNS and SASEGT.

This chain's CDR3 is CASSSPTSGPLGEQFF. The DNA of the CDR3 is TGTGCCAGCAGCTCGCCCACTAGCGGGCCCCTGGGAGAGCAGTTCTTC. The V call is TRBV9, the J call TRBJ2-1, with 9 bases matching TRBD2. Germline V gives CDR1 SGDLS, CDR2 YYNGEE. The CDR3 consists of 16 residues. Trimming removed 4 bases from V and 10 bases from J; junction bases left unmatched: 15.

The V and J genes are TRBV7-2 and TRBJ1-1; 7 positions match TRBD1. Trimming at V came to 5 bases and at J to 0 bases, leaving 9 bases not matched to a gene. Germline-derived CDR1 and CDR2 are SGHTA and FQGNSA. The CDR3 is 16 amino acids. The CDR3 region has the DNA TGTGCCAGCAGCCTAACGGACAGGAGGTTGAACACTGAAGCTTTCTTT. It yields the protein CASSLTDRRLNTEAFF.

This chain uses TRBV10-3 with TRBJ1-4; 7 positions agree with TRBD1. The germline V gene encodes CDR1 ENHRY and CDR2 SYGVKD. The CDR3 runs to 16 residues. With 6 bases clipped from V and 0 bases from J, the junction kept 7 bases outside the gene matches. As DNA, the CDR3 is TGTGCCATCAGCCCGACAGGGCTTGCAACTAATGAAAAACTGTTTTTT. Translating gives CAISPTGLATNEKLFF.

This CDR3 is CASSKGTARNTYNEQFF. DNA for the CDR3: TGTGCCAGCAGTAAAGGGACAGCGCGAAATACCTACAATGAGCAGTTCTTC. The chain has TRBV5-4 and TRBJ2-1; 7 nucleotides match TRBD1. J was trimmed by 2 bases and V by 5 bases; bases with no gene match: 13. The CDR3 is 17 amino acids. The germline V gene has CDR1 SGHNT and CDR2 YYREEE (reference sequence). The variable domain in full, with the rest retrieved from reference TRBV5-4 and TRBJ2-1, is ETGVTQSPTHLIKTRGQQVTLRCSSQSGHNTVSWYQQALGQGPQFIFQYYREEENGRGNFPPRFSGLQFPNYSSELNVNALELDDSALYLCASSKGTARNTYNEQFFGPGTRLTVL.

The V gene is TRBV4-1, the J gene TRBJ2-7; TRBD1 aligns across 8 bases. Germline V CDR1 and CDR2: MGHRA, YSYEKL. CDR3 size: 15 residues. The trim removed 2 bases at V and 3 bases at J, leaving 6 bases unmatched. The CDR3 here is CASSQMTGEDYEQYV. The CDR3 DNA follows: TGCGCCAGCAGCCAAATGACAGGGGAAGACTACGAGCAGTACGTC.

This clone turned up a few times. The CDR3 reads CASSPPSMAKNIQYF. The CDR3 nucleotides are TGTGCCAGCTCACCACCGTCCATGGCCAAAAACATTCAGTACTTC. The rearrangement links TRBV18 to TRBJ2-4; D unresolved. Germline V CDR1 and CDR2: KGHSH, LQKENI. With 0 bases removed from V and 1 base from J, the gap between germline ends came to 7 bases. The CDR3 is made up of 15 amino acids. The variable domain in full, completed from reference TRBV18 and TRBJ2-4, reads NAGVMQNPRHLVRRRGQEARLRCSPMKGHSHVYWYRQLPEEGLKFMVYLQKENIIDESGMPKERFSAEFPKEGPSILRIQQVVRGDSAAYFCASSPPSMAKNIQYFGAGTRLSVL.

The rearrangement links TRBV7-6 to TRBJ2-3; D remains unclear. Deletions cut 5 bases from V and 0 bases from J, with 12 bases between. Germline V lookup: CDR1 SGHVS, CDR2 FNYEAQ. The CDR3 is 15 amino acids. CDR3: CASSPDTSSTDTQYF. CDR3 DNA sequence: TGTGCCAGCAGCCCAGACACGTCTAGCACAGATACGCAGTATTTT.

This clone was counted a single time. This chain links TRBV5-6 with TRBJ2-5, with D tentatively TRBD2 (6 bases). V lost 0 bases and J lost 6, with 12 bases in between. CDR1 is SGHDT, CDR2 YYEEEE, per germline. The CDR3 consists of 14 residues. The CDR3 region is CASSLAWREQTQYF. DNA for the CDR3: TGTGCCAGCAGCTTGGCCTGGAGGGAACAGACCCAGTACTTC.

The chain employs TRBV19 and TRBJ1-2; 11 bases agree with TRBD1. V lost 6 bases to trimming and J lost 0 bases; unmatched junction nucleotides: 0. The CDR3 loop spans 14 amino acids. Germline CDR1 LNHDA, CDR2 SQIVND (reference sequence). CDR3 nucleotide sequence: TGTGCCAGTAGGGGACAGGGGGCTAACTATGGCTACACCTTC. It encodes CASRGQGANYGYTF. The variable domain in full, with the rest retrieved from reference TRBV19 and TRBJ1-2, is DGGITQSPKYLFRKEGQNVTLSCEQNLNHDAMYWYRQDPGQGLRLIYYSQIVNDFQKGDIAEGYSVSREKKESFPLTVTSAQKNPTAFYLCASRGQGANYGYTFGSGTRLTVV.

This clone has only a few counts. This rearrangement joins TRBV5-4 to TRBJ1-1, with 9 bases aligning to TRBD1. Trimming took 0 bases from V and 4 from J; bases not matched to a gene: 4. Germline CDR1 reads SGHNT; CDR2 reads YYREEE (reference sequence). CDR3 length: 15 residues. The chain's CDR3 is CASSLAGTGTTEAFF. The CDR3 DNA sequence: TGTGCCAGCAGCTTGGCCGGGACAGGGACCACTGAAGCTTTCTTT.

The chain joins TRBV15 to TRBJ2-7; the match to TRBD1 covers 8 bases. Germline V gene data show CDR1 as LNHNV and CDR2 as YYDKDF (reference sequence). The V gene end was trimmed by 7 bases and the J gene end by 5 bases; junction bases not matched to a gene: 7. The CDR3 spans 13 residues. The chain's CDR3 is CATKTGDSNEQYF. CDR3 DNA sequence: TGTGCCACCAAGACAGGGGATTCGAACGAGCAGTACTTC.

The sample holds a few counts of this clone. CDR3 nucleotides: TGTGCCAGCAGTTCCGGGCGAGGGAGGCAGCCCCAGCATTTT. Translating gives CASSSGRGRQPQHF. The chain recombines TRBV2 with TRBJ1-5; D remains ambiguous. CDR1 is SNHLY, CDR2 FYNNEI, per germline. The CDR3 consists of 14 residues. V shed 5 bases and J shed 7 bases, with 15 bases lying between them.

This clone came up once. The chain uses TRBV5-6 and TRBJ2-5; 7 bases are shared with TRBD1. Trimming took 3 bases from V and 2 from J; bases not matched to a gene: 4. CDR3 length: 14 amino acids. The germline V gene encodes CDR1 SGHDT and CDR2 YYEEEE. In DNA, the CDR3 is TGTGCCAGCAGCTCAACAGGGGATCAAGAGACCCAGTACTTC. It is translated as CASSSTGDQETQYF.